The clone carrying this TCR beta chain is deemed medium-sized. Its antigen is not identified. This CDR3 has 18 amino acids. Germline CDR1 MGHRA, CDR2 YSYEKL. The V end lost 1 base, the J end lost 3 bases, and 18 bases lay between the germline ends. The source of the sample is a study of T-cell memory formation after mild COVID-19. In TCRdb, the 5' RACE reads were re-called with MiXCR into one record per CDR3 protein. The sample lists 4,500 or so distinct CDR3 sequences; about 16% were seen once. Whole-study findings and limits: The pre-infection memory compartment contained some responding clones, suggesting cross-reactive memory joined. Contracting CD4+ clones lay largely in CM and EM, with CD8+ ones residing in EMRA. Clones contracting day 15 to 85 were balanced CD4/CD8; later expanders leaned CD4+.

This clonotype originated in an adult who had mild COVID-19 (a few samples of this study predate the infection). Cell type and time point are not known. The source material was PBMCs or a T cell subset sorted from them (not recorded which). The gene calls are TRBV4-1 and TRBJ2-2; D might be TRBD1 (6 bases). The CDR3 nucleotides read TGCGCCAGCAGCCAAGTTCCCTTGGCAGCAGGGGACACCGGGGAGCTGTTTTTT. It codes for CASSQVPLAAGDTGELFF.